This T cell receptor (beta chain) was profiled in a study of T cells in Graves' hyperthyroidism and ophthalmopathy. Study-level information: Peripheral blood samples were taken at initial diagnosis, prior to any treatment.

This clonotype was counted at least ten times. Exclusion criteria comprised uncontrolled infection, other autoimmune disease, pregnancy or lactation. Used for diagnoses were clinical symptoms, serum thyroxine and TRAb, thyroid ultrasound and orbital computed tomography. J gave up 1 base and V 6 bases, and 8 bases lay outside the gene matches. Germline CDR1 and CDR2: DFQATT and SNEGSKA (reference sequence). CDR3 length: 14 residues. Researchers amplified the TCR beta CDR3 regions from RNA transcripts. Researchers ran a first-round RT-PCR on the TCR CDR3 using the HTBI primer set. TCRdb analysed the multiplex PCR reads with MiXCR anew, one entry per CDR3 protein. This table holds about 590,000 distinct CDR3 sequences, less than 20% found once.

The sample taken for sequencing was blood. The rearrangement links TRBV20-1 to TRBJ2-7; 8 bases map to TRBD2. The receptor was isolated from a woman aged 25 to 45 with Graves' hyperthyroidism. The CDR3 sequence is CSAGRAGASYEQYF. The CDR3 bases are TGCAGTGCAGGGAGAGCGGGAGCGTCCTACGAGCAGTACTTC.